These 32 T cell receptor beta chains were all obtained from the same sample, sequenced in a study of technical replicates of blood from a handful of donors. Assay: immunoSEQ multiplex PCR; the TCRdb copy retains only in-frame clones and omits some. The table includes about 88,000 clones, roughly 94% detected once. Input material: T cells isolated from PBMCs. These receptors were collected from a human donor in good health.

The gene calls are TRBV6-1 and TRBJ2-7; TRBD2 matches at 7 bases. The CDR3 has 14 amino acids. CDR1 is MNHNS and CDR2 is SASEGT in the germline V gene. The V segment lost 7 bases and the J segment 3 bases; nucleotides outside the gene matches: 9. The CDR3 nucleotides read TGTGCCAGCATCCCCCTCAGCGGGATCTACGAGCAGTACTTC. Amino acids: CASIPLSGIYEQYF.

The chain couples TRBV27 to TRBJ2-1, with 9 bases matching TRBD1. Germline CDR1 is MNHEY and CDR2 is SMNVEV (reference sequence). The CDR3 loop spans 16 amino acids. Germline trimming cut 5 bases from V and 6 bases from J; bases unmatched to any gene: 11. The CDR3 DNA reads as TGTGCCAGCAGTCCCTCACAGGGGGCGCGGGGCAATGAGCAGTTCTTC. This codes for CASSPSQGARGNEQFF.

The chain has TRBV27 and TRBJ1-5; 10 bases line up with TRBD1. V dropped 10 bases and J dropped 1; count of bases not matched to a gene: 7. Looked up from germline, CDR1 is MNHEY and CDR2 is SMNVEV (reference sequence). The length of the CDR3 is 15 residues. As DNA, the CDR3 is TGTGCCACCGCGACAGGGGGCCGGAGCAATCAGCCCCAGCATTTT. Its translation is CATATGGRSNQPQHF.

The chain employs TRBV7-9 and TRBJ1-4, with TRBD1 identical over 7 bases. This CDR3 has 15 residues. Germline V gene data show CDR1 as SEHNR and CDR2 as FQNEAQ (reference sequence). V lost 7 bases, J lost 1 base, and 6 bases stayed unmatched. The CDR3 nucleotides are TGTGCCAGCACATCATACAGGGGAACTAATGAAAAACTGTTTTTT. It specifies CASTSYRGTNEKLFF. Looking up the rest from reference TRBV7-9 and TRBJ1-4 gives the full variable domain: DTGVSQNPRHKITKRGQNVTFRCDPISEHNRLYWYRQTLGQGPEFLTYFQNEAQLEKSRLLSDRFSAERPKGSFSTLEIQRTEQGDSAMYLCASTSYRGTNEKLFFGSGTQLSVL.

This CDR3 reads CASSRTGDGNQPQHF. The CDR3 nucleotides read TGTGCCAGCTCACGAACAGGGGACGGCAATCAGCCCCAGCATTTT. The rearrangement uses TRBV18 and TRBJ1-5, with TRBD1 matching 7 bases. Germline trimming cut 4 bases from V and 2 bases from J; bases unmatched to any gene: 5. CDR3 length: 15 amino acids. The germline gives CDR1 KGHSH, CDR2 LQKENI.

V usage is TRBV9 and J usage is TRBJ2-7, with 8 nucleotides matching TRBD2. The junction had 2 bases not matched to a gene; V was cut back by 4 bases and J by 2 bases. This CDR3 has 13 amino acids. CDR1 is SGDLS and CDR2 is YYNGEE in the germline V gene. CDR3 sequence reads: CASSQGLAYEQYF. Here the CDR3 DNA reads TGTGCCAGCAGCCAGGGACTAGCCTACGAGCAGTACTTC.

This clone was counted once. The rearrangement uses TRBV5-1 and TRBJ2-1; 14 nucleotides agree with TRBD2. The CDR3 contains 15 residues. V dropped 4 bases and J dropped 6; count of bases not matched to a gene: 3. CDR1 is SGHRS, CDR2 YFSETQ, per germline. In DNA, the CDR3 is TGCGCCAGCAGCGGGGGACTAGCGGGAGTCAATGAGCAGTTCTTC. Translating gives CASSGGLAGVNEQFF.

The rearrangement joins TRBV14 to TRBJ2-7, with a weak D call TRBD2 (5 bases). V was trimmed by 2 bases and J by 1 base, leaving 9 bases between them. Germline CDR1 is SGHDN and CDR2 is FVKESK. The CDR3 spans 14 residues. The CDR3 protein is CASSQYRESYEQYF. CDR3 coding DNA: TGTGCCAGCAGCCAATATAGGGAGTCCTACGAGCAGTACTTC.

The chain is built from TRBV5-3 and TRBJ1-4; D possibly corresponds to TRBD1 (6 bases). TRBV5-3 is noted as an ORF with a role that remains uncertain. The CDR3 spans 17 residues. Trimming shortened V by 1 base and J by 3 bases, and 16 bases separated the two germline ends. CDR3 nucleotides: TGTGCCAGAAGCTTGAAAACCAGGGGTTCGGCTAATGAAAAACTGTTTTTT. Residues: CARSLKTRGSANEKLFF.

The chain couples TRBV4-2 to TRBJ1-2, with 7 positions matching TRBD1. This CDR3 is 18 amino acids long. V lost 0 bases and J lost 6; bases outside the gene matches: 16. CDR1 is LGHNA, CDR2 YNFKEQ, per germline. The CDR3 loop reads CASSQEAGGEQGTNGYTF. CDR3 DNA: TGTGCCAGCAGCCAAGAAGCCGGAGGAGAACAGGGGACCAATGGCTACACCTTC.

The chain recombines TRBV4-2 with TRBJ1-1; tentatively, D is TRBD1 (6 bases). Germline assignment: CDR1 LGHNA and CDR2 YNFKEQ. This CDR3 is built from 16 residues. Trimming left V 1 base short and J 2 bases short, with 14 bases between. Here the CDR3 reads CASSQGGQGFNTEAFF. The CDR3 bases are TGTGCCAGCAGCCAAGGAGGGCAGGGGTTTAACACTGAAGCTTTCTTT.

The chain has TRBV5-4 and TRBJ1-1; TRBD1 aligns across 9 bases. Trimming at V came to 0 bases and at J to 4 bases, leaving 4 bases not matched to a gene. This CDR3 is 15 amino acids long. CDR1 and CDR2 from the germline V gene are SGHNT and YYREEE (reference sequence). CDR3 region: CASSLGDRVGTEAFF. CDR3 bases: TGTGCCAGCAGCTTGGGGGACAGGGTTGGCACTGAAGCTTTCTTT.

In this sample, this clone turned up once. The V call is TRBV10-3, the J call TRBJ1-1; D is unclear. CDR3 size: 17 residues. V gave up 0 bases and J gave up 0 bases, with 14 bases separating them. CDR1 is ENHRY, CDR2 SYGVKD, per germline. CDR3 protein: CAISESKGRAMNTEAFF. Written as DNA, the CDR3 is TGTGCCATCAGTGAGTCGAAAGGGAGGGCCATGAACACTGAAGCTTTCTTT.

The chain recombines TRBV28 with TRBJ2-2; a possible D gene is TRBD1 (6 bases). The CDR3 is 15 residues long. CDR1 and CDR2 from the germline V gene are MDHEN and SYDVKM. V was trimmed by 7 bases and J by 0 bases, leaving 12 bases between them. CDR3 amino acids: CASTLRQANTGELFF. The CDR3 DNA reads TGTGCCAGCACATTGAGACAGGCGAACACCGGGGAGCTGTTTTTT. Filled out from reference TRBV28 and TRBJ2-2, the complete variable domain reads DVKVTQSSRYLVKRTGEKVFLECVQDMDHENMFWYRQDPGLGLRLIYFSYDVKMKEKGDIPEGYSVSREKKERFSLILESASTNQTSMYLCASTLRQANTGELFFGEGSRLTVL.

The chain couples TRBV6-5 to TRBJ1-4; weak D call: TRBD1 (6 bases). CDR1 and CDR2 (germline): MNHEY, SVGAGI. This CDR3 has 15 amino acids. V was cut by 6 bases and J by 5 bases, with 16 bases left in between. Here the CDR3 reads CASRRRGASNEKLFF. In nucleotides, the CDR3 is TGTGCCAGCAGGAGGCGGGGGGCCTCCAATGAAAAACTGTTTTTT.

The CDR3 nucleotides are TGCGCCAGCAGCTTGATCAGCGAGGACAATGAGCAGTTCTTC. This encodes CASSLISEDNEQFF. V is TRBV5-1 and J is TRBJ2-1; D not certain. CDR3 size: 14 residues. The germline CDR1 and CDR2 sequences are SGHRS and YFSETQ. V lost 1 base and J 5 bases, leaving 10 bases between the germline ends.

CDR3 in amino acids: CASSLSSGETQYF. The CDR3 DNA follows: TGTGCCAGCAGTTTATCGAGCGGAGAGACCCAGTACTTC. The V call is TRBV27, the J call TRBJ2-5; perhaps TRBD2 as D (5 bases). The germline gives CDR1 MNHEY, CDR2 SMNVEV (reference sequence). Trimming shortened V by 0 bases and J by 4 bases, and 6 bases separated the two germline ends. This CDR3 is 13 amino acids long.

This chain uses TRBV9 with TRBJ2-1, with 9 bases matching TRBD1. The CDR3 covers 18 residues. The trim removed 3 bases at V and 0 bases at J, leaving 10 bases unmatched. Germline CDR1 SGDLS, CDR2 YYNGEE. CDR3 in amino acids: CASSENPTGGSSYNEQFF. CDR3 coding DNA: TGTGCCAGCAGCGAAAATCCGACAGGGGGAAGCTCCTACAATGAGCAGTTCTTC.

The J gene is TRBJ2-3, the V gene TRBV9; 8 bases map to TRBD2. Trimming took 1 base from V and 6 from J; bases not matched to a gene: 13. The CDR3 sequence is 17 residues long. The germline CDR1 and CDR2 sequences are SGDLS and YYNGEE. CDR3 DNA: TGTGCCAGCAGCGTAAGAAGGGGACTAGGGGATCTGGATACGCAGTATTTT. Translated, it gives CASSVRRGLGDLDTQYF.

The chain uses TRBV19 and TRBJ2-7; 7 nucleotides match TRBD1. The junction had 14 bases not matched to a gene; V was cut back by 8 bases and J by 7 bases. CDR1 is LNHDA and CDR2 is SQIVND in the germline V gene (reference sequence). The CDR3 has 14 residues. The CDR3 DNA sequence: TGTGCCAGTCCCGACCCTCTACAGGGGTATGAGCAGTACTTC. Translated, it gives CASPDPLQGYEQYF.

CDR3 loop: CASSPRQGGPTDTQYF. The CDR3 DNA reads TGTGCCAGCAGCCCCCGACAGGGAGGCCCCACAGATACGCAGTATTTT. This chain uses TRBV9 with TRBJ2-3; tentatively, D is TRBD1 (7 bases). Per germline, CDR1 SGDLS and CDR2 YYNGEE. Trimming stripped 4 bases from V and 2 bases from J, with 17 bases between. The CDR3 extends over 16 amino acids.

This clone was picked up one time. CDR3: CASKISGSGTGELFF. CDR3 bases: TGCGCCAGTAAAATTAGCGGGAGTGGCACCGGGGAGCTGTTTTTT. The chain is built from TRBV5-1 and TRBJ2-2, with 9 bases matching TRBD2. V gave up 8 bases and J gave up 4 bases; unmatched junction bases: 9. Germline V gives CDR1 SGHRS, CDR2 YFSETQ. The CDR3 runs to 15 residues.

The chain combines TRBV9 with TRBJ1-4; 9 bases fit TRBD1. The CDR3 runs 15 residues. The J segment lost 7 bases and the V segment lost 6 bases, leaving 10 bases of the junction unmatched. From germline, CDR1 is SGDLS and CDR2 YYNGEE. In DNA form, the CDR3 reads TGTGCCAGCACCCTCTCCGGGACAGGGAGTGAAAAACTGTTTTTT. Residues: CASTLSGTGSEKLFF.

This chain uses TRBV7-6 with TRBJ1-5, with D unresolved. This CDR3 contains 15 residues. With 5 bases removed from V and 2 bases from J, the gap between germline ends came to 13 bases. Germline V lookup: CDR1 SGHVS, CDR2 FNYEAQ. CDR3 residues: CASSNLGSGNQPQHF. DNA for the CDR3: TGTGCCAGCAGCAATTTGGGGAGTGGCAATCAGCCCCAGCATTTT.

The rearrangement uses TRBV11-2 and TRBJ2-3; the match to TRBD2 covers 12 bases. The CDR3 loop spans 20 amino acids. Trimming cost V 0 bases and J 8 bases; bases outside gene matches: 18. Germline V gene sequence: CDR1 SGHAT, CDR2 FQNNGV. The chain's CDR3 is CASSLEFLAGGPYPPGTQYF. In DNA, the CDR3 is TGTGCCAGCAGCTTAGAATTCCTAGCGGGAGGGCCTTATCCCCCCGGTACGCAGTATTTT.

Notes on this clone: Sequence at one end of the junction differs from germline and may be a read error. This chain links TRBV19 with TRBJ1-5, with a weak D call TRBD1 (6 bases). The CDR3 runs 13 residues. Per the germline V gene, CDR1 is LNHDA and CDR2 is SQIVND (reference sequence). The CDR3 DNA reads as TGTGCCAGTAGTAAACAGGGCAACCAGCCCCAGCATTTT. Amino acid sequence: CASSKQGNQPQHF.

This rearrangement joins TRBV28 to TRBJ2-7; possibly TRBD1 for D (5 bases). This CDR3 spans 15 amino acids. V was pared by 3 bases and J by 3 bases, with 15 bases between. CDR1 and CDR2 from the germline V gene are MDHEN and SYDVKM. The CDR3 DNA reads TGTGCCAGCAGTTTCTTATTGGGGCAGGTCTACGAGCAGTACTTC. Translated, it gives CASSFLLGQVYEQYF.

The rearrangement links TRBV9 to TRBJ2-1; TRBD2 matches at 9 bases. The V gene's germline CDR1 is SGDLS and CDR2 YYNGEE. Trimming at V came to 0 bases and at J to 3 bases, leaving 1 base not matched to a gene. The CDR3 has 15 residues. The chain's CDR3 is CASSVGSGGYNEQFF. For the CDR3, the DNA is TGTGCCAGCAGCGTAGGTAGCGGGGGCTACAATGAGCAGTTCTTC.

This clone is a singleton in its sample. The chain couples TRBV9 to TRBJ2-1; D is possibly TRBD2 (5 bases). In germline, CDR1 is SGDLS, CDR2 YYNGEE. The CDR3 runs 15 residues. The ends were cut back, 2 bases at V and 7 bases at J, with 16 bases in the middle. The CDR3 DNA sequence: TGTGCCAGCAGCGTCGGGATCAATTCGGATAATGAGCAGTTCTTC. Translation gives CASSVGINSDNEQFF. The full variable domain, rest sourced from reference TRBV9 and TRBJ2-1, is DSGVTQTPKHLITATGQRVTLRCSPRSGDLSVYWYQQSLDQGLQFLIQYYNGEERAKGNILERFSAQQFPDLHSELNLSSLELGDSALYFCASSVGINSDNEQFFGPGTRLTVL.

V usage is TRBV11-1 and J usage is TRBJ1-1; TRBD1 is a possible D gene (6 bases). Germline lookup yields CDR1 SGHAT and CDR2 FQDESV (reference sequence). This CDR3 is built from 14 residues. Trimming shortened V by 3 bases and J by 1 base, and 9 bases separated the two germline ends. The CDR3 sequence: CASSFDRSNTEAFF. The CDR3 DNA reads TGTGCCAGCAGCTTCGACAGGTCGAACACTGAAGCTTTCTTT.

J is TRBJ2-5 and V is TRBV10-3; 10 bases fit TRBD2. The trim removed 10 bases at V and 5 bases at J, leaving 7 bases unmatched. CDR1 ENHRY and CDR2 SYGVKD come from the germline V gene. There are 13 residues in the CDR3. CDR3 DNA sequence: TGTGCCACGGGGGAGCGGGAGGGGGAGACCCAGTACTTC. Its protein is CATGEREGETQYF.

This sequence joins TRBV5-6 and TRBJ2-1; 10 nucleotides match TRBD2. V was clipped by 4 bases and J by 7 bases; unmatched bases: 8. The CDR3 is made up of 15 amino acids. CDR1 and CDR2 from the germline V gene are SGHDT and YYEEEE. CDR3 DNA: TGTGCCAGCAGCCTCAAACTAGCGGGAAGTAATGAGCAGTTCTTC. It yields the protein CASSLKLAGSNEQFF.